This T cell receptor beta chain was identified during a study of radiation and T cells in renal cell carcinoma. The study's findings and limits: Pretreatment tumor biopsies were lacking, so baseline clonotypes are unknown. In blood, top tumor clones expanded by 2 weeks, shrinking by 4.

Clones were sequenced by immunoSEQ multiplex PCR, and TCRdb holds only the in-frame ones, with some missing. The sample holds 140,000 to 150,000 clones, 75% to 90% seen once. V dropped 5 bases and J dropped 8; count of bases not matched to a gene: 4. The CDR3 spans 14 residues. Germline loops: CDR1 LNHDA, CDR2 SQIVND (reference sequence). Time point of the sample: blood 4 weeks post-SBRT, at nephrectomy. Treatment denoted: 15 Gy SBRT to primary tumor, nephrectomy 4 weeks later. Nephrectomy followed 15 Gy stereotactic body radiation by 4 weeks. In the case of this clone: The antigen is unknown.

V usage is TRBV19 and J usage is TRBJ1-4; 11 nucleotides line up with TRBD1. The material was blood, obtained from a patient whose treatment included radiotherapy and nephrectomy. The clonotype comes from a woman aged 45-59 years with renal cell carcinoma. CDR3 loop: CASSGGQGAEKLFF. Here the CDR3 DNA reads TGTGCCAGTAGTGGAGGACAGGGGGCAGAAAAACTGTTTTTT. Complete variable domain (other parts from reference TRBV19 and TRBJ1-4): DGGITQSPKYLFRKEGQNVTLSCEQNLNHDAMYWYRQDPGQGLRLIYYSQIVNDFQKGDIAEGYSVSREKKESFPLTVTSAQKNPTAFYLCASSGGQGAEKLFFGSGTQLSVL.